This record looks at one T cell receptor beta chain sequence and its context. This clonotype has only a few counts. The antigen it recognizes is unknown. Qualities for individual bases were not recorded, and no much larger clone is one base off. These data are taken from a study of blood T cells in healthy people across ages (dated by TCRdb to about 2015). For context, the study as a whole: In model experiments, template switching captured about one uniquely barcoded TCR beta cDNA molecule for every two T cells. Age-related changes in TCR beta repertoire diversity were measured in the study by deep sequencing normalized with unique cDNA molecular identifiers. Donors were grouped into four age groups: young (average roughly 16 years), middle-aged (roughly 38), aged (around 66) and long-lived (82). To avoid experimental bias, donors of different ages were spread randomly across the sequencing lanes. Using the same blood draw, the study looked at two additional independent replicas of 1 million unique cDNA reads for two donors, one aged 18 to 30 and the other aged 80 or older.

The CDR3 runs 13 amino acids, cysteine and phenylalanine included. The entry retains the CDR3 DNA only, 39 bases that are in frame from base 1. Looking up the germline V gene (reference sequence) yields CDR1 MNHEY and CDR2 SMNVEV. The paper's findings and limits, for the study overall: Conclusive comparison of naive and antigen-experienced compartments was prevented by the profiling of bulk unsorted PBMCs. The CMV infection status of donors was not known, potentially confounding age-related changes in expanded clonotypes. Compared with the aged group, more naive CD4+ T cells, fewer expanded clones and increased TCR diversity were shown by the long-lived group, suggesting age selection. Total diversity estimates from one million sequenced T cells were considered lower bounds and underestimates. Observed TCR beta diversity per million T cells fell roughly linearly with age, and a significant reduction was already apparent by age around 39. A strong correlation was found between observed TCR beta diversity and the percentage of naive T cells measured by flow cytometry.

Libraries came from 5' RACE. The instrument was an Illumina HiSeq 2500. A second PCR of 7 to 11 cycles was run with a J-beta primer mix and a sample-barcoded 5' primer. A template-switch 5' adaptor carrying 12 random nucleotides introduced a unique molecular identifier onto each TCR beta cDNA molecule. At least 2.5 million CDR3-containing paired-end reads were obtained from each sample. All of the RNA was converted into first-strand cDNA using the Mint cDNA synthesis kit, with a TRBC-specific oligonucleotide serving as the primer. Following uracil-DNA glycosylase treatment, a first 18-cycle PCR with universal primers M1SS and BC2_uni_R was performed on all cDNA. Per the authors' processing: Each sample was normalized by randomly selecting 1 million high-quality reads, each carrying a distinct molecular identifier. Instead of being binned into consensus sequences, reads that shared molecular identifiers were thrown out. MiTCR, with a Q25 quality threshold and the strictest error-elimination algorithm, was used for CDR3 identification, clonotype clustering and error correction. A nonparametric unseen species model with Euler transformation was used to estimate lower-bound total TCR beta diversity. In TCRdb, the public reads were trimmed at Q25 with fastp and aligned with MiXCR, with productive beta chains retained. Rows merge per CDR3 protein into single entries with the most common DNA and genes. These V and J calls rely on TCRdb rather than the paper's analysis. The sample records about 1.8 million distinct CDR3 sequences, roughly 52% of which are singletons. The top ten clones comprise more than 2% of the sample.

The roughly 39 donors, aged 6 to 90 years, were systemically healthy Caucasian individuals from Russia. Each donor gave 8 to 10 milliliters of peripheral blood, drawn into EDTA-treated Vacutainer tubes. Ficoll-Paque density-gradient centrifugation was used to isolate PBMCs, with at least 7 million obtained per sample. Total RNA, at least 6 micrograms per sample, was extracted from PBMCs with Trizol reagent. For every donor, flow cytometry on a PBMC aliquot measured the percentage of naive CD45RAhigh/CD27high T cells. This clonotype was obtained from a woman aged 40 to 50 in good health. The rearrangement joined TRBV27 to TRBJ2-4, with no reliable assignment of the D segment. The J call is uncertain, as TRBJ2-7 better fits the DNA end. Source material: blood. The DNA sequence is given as TGTGCCAGCAGTCGAACGAAGATCTACGAGCAGTACTTC. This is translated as CASSRTKIYEQYF.